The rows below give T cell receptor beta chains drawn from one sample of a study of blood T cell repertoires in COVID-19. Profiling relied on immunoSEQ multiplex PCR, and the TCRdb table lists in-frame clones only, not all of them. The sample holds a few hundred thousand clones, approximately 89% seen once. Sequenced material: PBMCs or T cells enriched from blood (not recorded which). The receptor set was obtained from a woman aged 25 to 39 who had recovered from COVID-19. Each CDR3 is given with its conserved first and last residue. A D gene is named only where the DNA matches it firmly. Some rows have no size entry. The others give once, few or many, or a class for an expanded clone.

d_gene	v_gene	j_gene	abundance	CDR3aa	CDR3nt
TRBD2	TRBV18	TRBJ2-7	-	CASSPQNSGGPPYEQYF	TGTGCCAGCTCACCCCAGAATAGCGGGGGGCCACCCTACGAGCAGTACTTC
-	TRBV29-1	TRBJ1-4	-	CSVEEGGVRHWRRTTNEKLFF	TGCAGCGTTGAAGAGGGGGGGGTCAGACATTGGCGGAGGACGACTAATGAAAAACTGTTTTTT
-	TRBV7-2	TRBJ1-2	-	CASSLQTGHGYTF	TGTGCCAGCAGCTTACAGACAGGCCATGGCTACACCTTC
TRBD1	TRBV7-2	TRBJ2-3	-	CASSPGTARTDTQYF	TGTGCCAGCAGCCCCGGGACAGCACGCACAGATACGCAGTATTTT
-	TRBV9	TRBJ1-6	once	CASRQEGFNSPLHF	TGTGCCAGCAGACAGGAGGGATTTAATTCACCCCTCCACTTT
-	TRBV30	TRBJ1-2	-	CAWSDLQGGYGYTF	TGTGCCTGGAGTGATTTACAGGGCGGATATGGCTACACCTTC
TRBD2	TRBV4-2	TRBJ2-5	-	CASSQMGLAGVETQYF	TGTGCCAGCAGCCAAATGGGACTAGCGGGAGTGGAGACCCAGTACTTC
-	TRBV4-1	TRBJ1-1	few	CASSQDIGGWGPRDTEAFF	TGCGCCAGCAGCCAAGATATCGGTGGATGGGGCCCCAGGGACACTGAAGCTTTCTTT
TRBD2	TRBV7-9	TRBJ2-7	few	CASSFPLAGEHEQYF	TGTGCCAGCAGCTTCCCCTTAGCGGGAGAGCACGAGCAGTACTTC
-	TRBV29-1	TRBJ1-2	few	CSALRGAVYGYTF	TGCAGCGCCCTGAGAGGAGCGGTCTATGGCTACACCTTC
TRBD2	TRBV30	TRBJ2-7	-	CAWTSGGAIFNEQYF	TGTGCCTGGACTAGCGGGGGGGCAATCTTCAACGAGCAGTACTTC
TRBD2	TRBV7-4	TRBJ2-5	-	CASLLADLQETQYF	TGTGCCTCTCTCCTAGCGGACCTTCAAGAGACCCAGTACTTC
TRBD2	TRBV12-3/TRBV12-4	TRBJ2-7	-	CASSYSGVYEQYF	TGTGCCAGCAGTTATAGCGGGGTCTACGAGCAGTACTTC
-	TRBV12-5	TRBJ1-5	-	CASGPSPNQPQHF	TGTGCTAGTGGTCCGTCTCCCAATCAGCCCCAGCATTTT
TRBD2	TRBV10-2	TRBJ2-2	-	CASSGLAATGELFF	TGCGCCAGCAGTGGCCTAGCGGCCACCGGGGAGCTGTTTTTT
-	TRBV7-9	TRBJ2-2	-	CASSLRVTGKTGELFF	TGTGCCAGCAGCTTACGAGTGACTGGAAAGACCGGGGAGCTGTTTTTT
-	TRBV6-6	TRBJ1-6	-	CATKGVHGSNSPLHF	TGTGCCACTAAGGGGGTGCATGGAAGTAATTCACCCCTCCACTTT
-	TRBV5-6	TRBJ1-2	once	CASSLGGRENYGYTF	TGTGCCAGCAGCTTGGGGGGCAGGGAAAACTATGGCTACACCTTC
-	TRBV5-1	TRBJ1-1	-	CASSAPAGRYAEAFF	TGCGCCAGCAGTGCTCCGGCAGGGCGTTACGCTGAAGCTTTCTTT
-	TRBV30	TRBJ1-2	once	CAWGGGSYTF	TGTGCCTGGGGCGGGGGGAGCTACACCTTC
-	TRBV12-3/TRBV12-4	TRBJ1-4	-	CASSGGLYEKLFF	TGTGCCAGCAGTGGAGGCCTCTATGAAAAACTGTTTTTT
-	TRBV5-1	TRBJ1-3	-	CASSLDAGSNTIYF	TGCGCCAGCAGCTTGGACGCAGGGTCTAACACCATATATTTT
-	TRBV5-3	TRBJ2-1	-	CARSRPLGTQQPYNEQFF	TGTGCCAGAAGCCGACCGTTGGGGACACAACAACCCTACAATGAGCAGTTCTTC
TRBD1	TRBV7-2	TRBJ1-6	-	CASEPGQGNSPLHF	TGTGCCAGCGAACCCGGACAGGGCAATTCACCCCTCCACTTT
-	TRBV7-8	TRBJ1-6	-	CASRRHQIDKADNSPLHF	TGTGCCAGCAGGCGTCACCAGATTGACAAAGCTGATAATTCACCCCTCCACTTT
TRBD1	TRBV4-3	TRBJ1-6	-	CASSLLGQGSSYNSPLHF	TGCGCCAGCAGCCTCTTAGGACAGGGAAGCTCCTATAATTCACCCCTCCACTTT
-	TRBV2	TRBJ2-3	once	CASRGQQGFGDTQYF	TGTGCCAGCAGGGGGCAACAGGGATTTGGAGATACGCAGTATTTT
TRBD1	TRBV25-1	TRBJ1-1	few	CASSDRGHRYTEAFF	TGTGCCAGCAGTGACAGGGGGCATCGGTACACTGAAGCTTTCTTT
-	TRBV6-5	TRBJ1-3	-	CASTRGMDRNTIYF	TGTGCCAGCACAAGGGGTATGGACAGAAACACCATATATTTT
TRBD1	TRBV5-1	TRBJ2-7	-	CASSLIRGLKYEQYF	TGCGCCAGCAGCTTGATAAGGGGGCTTAAATACGAGCAGTACTTC
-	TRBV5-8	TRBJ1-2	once	CASSFGHYGYTF	TGTGCCAGCAGCTTTGGCCACTATGGCTACACCTTC
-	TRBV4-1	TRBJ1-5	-	CASSRYDSGNQPQHF	TGCGCCAGCAGCCGTTACGACAGTGGAAATCAGCCCCAGCATTTT
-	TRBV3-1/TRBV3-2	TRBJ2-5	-	CASSQEVEAQETQYF	TGTGCCAGCAGCCAAGAGGTGGAAGCGCAAGAGACCCAGTACTTC
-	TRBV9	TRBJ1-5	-	CASSVTGNQPQHF	TGTGCCAGCAGCGTAACAGGCAATCAGCCCCAGCATTTT
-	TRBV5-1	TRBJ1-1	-	CASSLEMSVEAFF	TGCGCCAGCAGCTTGGAGATGAGTGTTGAAGCTTTCTTT
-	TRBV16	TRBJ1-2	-	CASSRQMGYTF	TGTGCCAGCAGCAGACAGATGGGCTACACCTTC
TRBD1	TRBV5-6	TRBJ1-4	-	CASSLSQGYNEKLFF	TGTGCCAGCAGCTTATCACAGGGGTATAATGAAAAACTGTTTTTT